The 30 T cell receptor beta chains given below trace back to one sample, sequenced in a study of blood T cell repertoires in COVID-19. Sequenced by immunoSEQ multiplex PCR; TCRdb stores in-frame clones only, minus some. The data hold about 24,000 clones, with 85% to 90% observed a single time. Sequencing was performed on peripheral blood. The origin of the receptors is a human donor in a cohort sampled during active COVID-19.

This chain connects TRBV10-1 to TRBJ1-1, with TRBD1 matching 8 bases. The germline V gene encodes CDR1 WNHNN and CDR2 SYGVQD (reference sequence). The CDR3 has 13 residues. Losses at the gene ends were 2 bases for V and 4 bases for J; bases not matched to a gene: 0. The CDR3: CASSETGGTEAFF. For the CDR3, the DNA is TGCGCCAGCAGTGAGACAGGGGGCACTGAAGCTTTCTTT.

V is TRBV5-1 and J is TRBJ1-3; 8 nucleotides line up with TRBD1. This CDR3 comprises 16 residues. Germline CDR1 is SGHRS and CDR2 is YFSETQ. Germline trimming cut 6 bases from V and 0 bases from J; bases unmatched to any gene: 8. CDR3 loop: CASTRTGYRSGNTIYF. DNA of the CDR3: TGCGCCAGCACAAGGACAGGGTATCGCTCTGGAAACACCATATATTTT.

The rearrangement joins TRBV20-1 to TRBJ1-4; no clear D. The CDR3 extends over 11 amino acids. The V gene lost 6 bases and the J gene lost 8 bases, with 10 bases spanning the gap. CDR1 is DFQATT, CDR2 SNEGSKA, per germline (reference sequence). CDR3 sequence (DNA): TGCAGTGCGGGCTCGGGAGAAAAACTGTTTTTT. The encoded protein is CSAGSGEKLFF.

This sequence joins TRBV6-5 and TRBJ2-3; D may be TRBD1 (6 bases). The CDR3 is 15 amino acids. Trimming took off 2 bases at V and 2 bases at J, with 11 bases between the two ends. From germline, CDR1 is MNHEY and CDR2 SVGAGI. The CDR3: CASSYSGGNTDTQYF. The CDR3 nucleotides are TGTGCCAGCAGTTACAGTGGGGGCAACACAGATACGCAGTATTTT.

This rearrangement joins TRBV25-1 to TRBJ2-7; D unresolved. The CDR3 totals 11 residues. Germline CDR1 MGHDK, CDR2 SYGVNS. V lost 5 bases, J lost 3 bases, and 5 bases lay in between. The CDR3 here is CASSRVYEQYF. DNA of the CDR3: TGTGCCAGCAGTCGGGTCTACGAGCAGTACTTC.

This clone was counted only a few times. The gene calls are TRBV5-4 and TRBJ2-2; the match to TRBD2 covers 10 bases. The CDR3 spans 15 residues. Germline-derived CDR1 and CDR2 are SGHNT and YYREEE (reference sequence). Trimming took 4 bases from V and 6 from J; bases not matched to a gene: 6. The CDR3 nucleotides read TGTGCCAGCAGCACCGCTAGCGGGAGTGCCGGGGAGCTGTTTTTT. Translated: CASSTASGSAGELFF.

CDR3 amino acids: CASSLTRQGLREKLFF. The CDR3 coding sequence is TGTGCCAGCAGTTTAACCAGACAGGGACTTCGTGAAAAACTGTTTTTT. The chain couples TRBV27 to TRBJ1-4; 7 bases are a match to TRBD1. Looked up from germline, CDR1 is MNHEY and CDR2 is SMNVEV (reference sequence). With 2 bases clipped from V and 7 bases from J, the junction kept 10 bases outside the gene matches. The CDR3 loop spans 16 amino acids.

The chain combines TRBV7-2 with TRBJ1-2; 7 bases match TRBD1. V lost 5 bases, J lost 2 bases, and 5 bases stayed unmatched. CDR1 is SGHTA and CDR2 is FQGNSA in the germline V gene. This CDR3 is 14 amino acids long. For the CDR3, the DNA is TGTGCCAGCAGCCCGACAGGGTCAAACTATGGCTACACCTTC. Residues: CASSPTGSNYGYTF. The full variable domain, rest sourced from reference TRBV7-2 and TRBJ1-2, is GAGVSQSPSNKVTEKGKDVELRCDPISGHTALYWYRQSLGQGLEFLIYFQGNSAPDKSGLPSDRFSAERTGGSVSTLTIQRTQQEDSAVYLCASSPTGSNYGYTFGSGTRLTVV.

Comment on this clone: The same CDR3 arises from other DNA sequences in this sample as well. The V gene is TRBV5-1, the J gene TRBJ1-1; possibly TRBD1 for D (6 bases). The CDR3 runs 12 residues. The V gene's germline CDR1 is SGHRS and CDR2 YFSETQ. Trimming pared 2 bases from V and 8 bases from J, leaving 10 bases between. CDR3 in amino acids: CASSLGQTEAFF. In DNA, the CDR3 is TGCGCCAGCAGCTTAGGACAGACCGAAGCTTTCTTT. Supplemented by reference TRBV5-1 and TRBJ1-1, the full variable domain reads KAGVTQTPRYLIKTRGQQVTLSCSPISGHRSVSWYQQTPGQGLQFLFEYFSETQRNKGNFPGRFSGRQFSNSRSEMNVSTLELGDSALYLCASSLGQTEAFFGQGTRLTVV.

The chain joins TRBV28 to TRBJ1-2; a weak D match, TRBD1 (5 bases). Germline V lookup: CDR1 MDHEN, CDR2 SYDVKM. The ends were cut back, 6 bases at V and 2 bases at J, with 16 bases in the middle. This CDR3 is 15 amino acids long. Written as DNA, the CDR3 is TGTGCCAGCAGGGGTAGAGGCCAGGGCAACTATGGCTACACCTTC. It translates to CASRGRGQGNYGYTF.

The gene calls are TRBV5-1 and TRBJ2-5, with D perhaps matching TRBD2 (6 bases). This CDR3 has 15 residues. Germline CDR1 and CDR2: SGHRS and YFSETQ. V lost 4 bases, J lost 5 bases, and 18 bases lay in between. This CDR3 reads CASSPPGRVKETQYF. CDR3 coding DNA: TGCGCCAGCAGCCCCCCCGGGAGAGTTAAGGAGACCCAGTACTTC.

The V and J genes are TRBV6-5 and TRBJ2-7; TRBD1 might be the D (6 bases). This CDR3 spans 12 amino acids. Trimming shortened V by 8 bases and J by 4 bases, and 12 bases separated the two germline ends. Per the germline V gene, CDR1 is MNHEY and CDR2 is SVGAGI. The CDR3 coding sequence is TGTGCCAGCCGTAGGGGGACATACGAGCAGTACTTC. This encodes CASRRGTYEQYF.

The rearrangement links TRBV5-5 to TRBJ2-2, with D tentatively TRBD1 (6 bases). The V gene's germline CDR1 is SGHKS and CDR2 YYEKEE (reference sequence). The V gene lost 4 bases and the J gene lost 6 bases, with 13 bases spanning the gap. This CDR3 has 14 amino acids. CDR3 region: CASSLTGFPGELFF. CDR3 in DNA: TGTGCCAGCAGCCTAACAGGGTTCCCCGGGGAGCTGTTTTTT.

The CDR3 protein is CASRGGTDTQYF. The CDR3 DNA is TGTGCCAGCAGGGGGGGGACGGATACGCAGTATTTT. The chain is built from TRBV7-9 and TRBJ2-3, with 7 nucleotides matching TRBD2. Germline values: CDR1 SEHNR, CDR2 FQNEAQ (reference sequence). The V segment lost 6 bases and the J segment 6 bases; nucleotides outside the gene matches: 3. The CDR3 is 12 residues long.

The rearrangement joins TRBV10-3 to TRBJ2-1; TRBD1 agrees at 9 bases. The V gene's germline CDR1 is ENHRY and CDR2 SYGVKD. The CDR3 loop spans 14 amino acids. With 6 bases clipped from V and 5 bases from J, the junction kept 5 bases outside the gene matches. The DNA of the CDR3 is TGTGCCATCAGCGGGGGACAGGGCAACAATGAGCAGTTCTTC. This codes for CAISGGQGNNEQFF.

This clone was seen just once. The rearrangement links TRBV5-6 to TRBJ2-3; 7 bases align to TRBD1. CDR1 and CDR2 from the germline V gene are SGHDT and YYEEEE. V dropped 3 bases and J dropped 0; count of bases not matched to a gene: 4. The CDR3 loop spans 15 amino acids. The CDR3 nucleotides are TGTGCCAGCAGCTGGGGACAGACTAGCACAGATACGCAGTATTTT. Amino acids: CASSWGQTSTDTQYF.

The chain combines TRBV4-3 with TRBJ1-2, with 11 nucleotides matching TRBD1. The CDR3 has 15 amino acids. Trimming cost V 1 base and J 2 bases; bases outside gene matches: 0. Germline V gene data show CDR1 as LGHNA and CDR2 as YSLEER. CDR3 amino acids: CASSQGDRGNYGYTF. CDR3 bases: TGCGCCAGCAGCCAAGGGGACAGGGGGAACTATGGCTACACCTTC.

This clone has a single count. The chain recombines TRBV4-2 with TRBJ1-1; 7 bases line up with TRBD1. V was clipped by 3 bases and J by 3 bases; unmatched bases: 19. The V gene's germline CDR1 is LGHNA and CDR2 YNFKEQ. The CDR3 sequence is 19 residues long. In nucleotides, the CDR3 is TGTGCCAGCAGCCAGAAAGAGGACAGGAGAGCCCCTATGCACACTGAAGCTTTCTTT. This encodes CASSQKEDRRAPMHTEAFF.

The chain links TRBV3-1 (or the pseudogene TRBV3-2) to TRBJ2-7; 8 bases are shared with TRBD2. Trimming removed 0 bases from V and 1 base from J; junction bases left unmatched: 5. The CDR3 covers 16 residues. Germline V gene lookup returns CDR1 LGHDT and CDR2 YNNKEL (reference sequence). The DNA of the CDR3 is TGTGCCAGCAGCCAAGATCACCTAGCGGGTTCCTACGAGCAGTACTTC. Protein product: CASSQDHLAGSYEQYF.

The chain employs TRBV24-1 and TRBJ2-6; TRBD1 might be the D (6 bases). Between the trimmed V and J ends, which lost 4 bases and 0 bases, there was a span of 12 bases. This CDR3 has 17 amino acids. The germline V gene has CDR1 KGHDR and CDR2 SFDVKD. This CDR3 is CATSENRANSGANVLTF. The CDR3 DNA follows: TGTGCCACCAGTGAAAACAGGGCTAACTCTGGGGCCAACGTCCTGACTTTC.

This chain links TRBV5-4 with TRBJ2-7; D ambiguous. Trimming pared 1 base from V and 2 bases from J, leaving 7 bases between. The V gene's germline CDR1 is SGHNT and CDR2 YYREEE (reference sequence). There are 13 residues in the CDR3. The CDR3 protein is CASSLPHAYEQYF. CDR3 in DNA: TGTGCCAGCAGCTTGCCACACGCCTACGAGCAGTACTTC.

DNA of the CDR3: TGCGCCAGCAGCTTGGTCGGCGGGGAGCTGTTTTTT. This codes for CASSLVGGELFF. The V call is TRBV5-1, the J call TRBJ2-2; no clear D gene. The CDR3 runs to 12 residues. CDR1 and CDR2 from the germline V gene are SGHRS and YFSETQ. V lost 0 bases and J 7 bases, leaving 4 bases between the germline ends. The whole variable domain, remainder taken from reference TRBV5-1 and TRBJ2-2, is KAGVTQTPRYLIKTRGQQVTLSCSPISGHRSVSWYQQTPGQGLQFLFEYFSETQRNKGNFPGRFSGRQFSNSRSEMNVSTLELGDSALYLCASSLVGGELFFGEGSRLTVL.

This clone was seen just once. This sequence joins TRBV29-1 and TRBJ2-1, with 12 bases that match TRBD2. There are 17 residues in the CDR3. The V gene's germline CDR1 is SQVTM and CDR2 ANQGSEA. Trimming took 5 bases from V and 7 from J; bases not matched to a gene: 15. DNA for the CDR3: TGCAGCGTTTTAGTGCCCCCCGGGACTAGCGGGCGGAATGAGCAGTTCTTC. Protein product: CSVLVPPGTSGRNEQFF.

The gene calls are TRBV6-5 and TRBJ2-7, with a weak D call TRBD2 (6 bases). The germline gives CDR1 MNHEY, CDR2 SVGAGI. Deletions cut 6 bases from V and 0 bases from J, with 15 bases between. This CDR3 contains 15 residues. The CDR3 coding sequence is TGTGCCAGCAGCCCAATTAGCGGAAGCTCCTACGAGCAGTACTTC. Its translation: CASSPISGSSYEQYF.

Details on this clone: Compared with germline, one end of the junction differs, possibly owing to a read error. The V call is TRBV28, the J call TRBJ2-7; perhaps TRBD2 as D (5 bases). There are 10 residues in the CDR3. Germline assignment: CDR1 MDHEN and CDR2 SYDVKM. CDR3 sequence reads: CASEGPILDF. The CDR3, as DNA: TGTGCCAGCGAGGGCCCAATTCTAGACTTC.

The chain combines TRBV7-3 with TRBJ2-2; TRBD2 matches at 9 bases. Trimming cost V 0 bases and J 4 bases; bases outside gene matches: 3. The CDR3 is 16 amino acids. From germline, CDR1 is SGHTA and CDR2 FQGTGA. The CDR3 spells CASSLTSGSATGELFF. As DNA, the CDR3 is TGTGCCAGCAGCTTAACTAGCGGGAGTGCCACCGGGGAGCTGTTTTTT.

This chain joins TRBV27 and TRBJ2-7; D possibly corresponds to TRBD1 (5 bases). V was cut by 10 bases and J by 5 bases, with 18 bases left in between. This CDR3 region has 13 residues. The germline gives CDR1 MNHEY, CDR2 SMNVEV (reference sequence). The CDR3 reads CATGVAGPHEQYF. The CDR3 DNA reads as TGTGCCACTGGGGTGGCAGGGCCCCACGAGCAGTACTTC.

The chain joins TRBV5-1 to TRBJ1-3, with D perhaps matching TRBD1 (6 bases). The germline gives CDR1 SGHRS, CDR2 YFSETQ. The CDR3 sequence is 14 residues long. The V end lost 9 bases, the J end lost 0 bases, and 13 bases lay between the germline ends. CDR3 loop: CATRDTSSGNTIYF. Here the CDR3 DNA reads TGCGCCACCAGGGACACCAGCTCTGGAAACACCATATATTTT.

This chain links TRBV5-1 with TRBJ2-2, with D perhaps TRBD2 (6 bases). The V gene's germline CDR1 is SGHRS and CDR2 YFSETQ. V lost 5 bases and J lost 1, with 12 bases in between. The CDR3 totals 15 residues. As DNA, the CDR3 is TGCGCCAGCAGACCTCGGAGGGTGAACACCGGGGAGCTGTTTTTT. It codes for CASRPRRVNTGELFF.

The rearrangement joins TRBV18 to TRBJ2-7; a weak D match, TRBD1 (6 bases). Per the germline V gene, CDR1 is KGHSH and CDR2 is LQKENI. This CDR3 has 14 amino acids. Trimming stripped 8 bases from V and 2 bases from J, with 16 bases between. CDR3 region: CASAQGIGTYEQYF. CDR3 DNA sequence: TGTGCCAGCGCACAGGGTATCGGGACCTACGAGCAGTACTTC.